This passage covers 10 T cell receptor beta chains from one sample sequenced in a study of blood T cell repertoires in COVID-19 (dated by TCRdb to the early 2020s). Libraries were prepared through the immunoSEQ multiplex PCR assay. Sourced from immuneACCESS, this table was stored by TCRdb with only in-frame sequences that have V and J called. A share of the clones is absent; for the studies checked, an unresolved V gene accounts for under half, and the remainder has no known explanation. The sample has around 270,000 clones on record, over 80% of them singletons. In total, the top ten clones hold 1.5% of the sample. Sequenced: peripheral blood. All receptors derive from a woman aged 40 to 50 who had recovered from COVID-19.

This rearrangement joins TRBV19 to TRBJ2-3; D is possibly TRBD1 (7 bases). CDR1 LNHDA and CDR2 SQIVND come from the germline V gene (reference sequence). The CDR3 loop spans 14 amino acids. Trimming stripped 2 bases from V and 5 bases from J, with 11 bases between. The CDR3 here is CASSIQGGQDTQYF. CDR3 in DNA: TGTGCCAGTAGTATACAGGGGGGCCAAGATACGCAGTATTTT.

This chain uses TRBV4-1 with TRBJ2-5; 8 bases line up with TRBD2. V shed 4 bases and J 3 bases; nucleotides not matched to a gene: 7. The CDR3 length is 15 residues. Germline V gene sequence: CDR1 MGHRA, CDR2 YSYEKL. The CDR3 protein is CASSPGGALKETQYF. The CDR3 nucleotides are TGCGCCAGCAGCCCCGGGGGGGCCCTTAAAGAGACCCAGTACTTC.

For the CDR3, the DNA is TGTGCCAGCAGTTACCTCTCTAGCGGGGCTTCCCAAGAGACCCAGTACTTC. Amino acids: CASSYLSSGASQETQYF. The chain employs TRBV6-2 or TRBV6-3 and TRBJ2-5; 9 nucleotides align to TRBD2. CDR1 MNHEY and CDR2 SVGEGT come from the germline V gene. Trimming cost V 2 bases and J 1 base; bases outside gene matches: 8. The CDR3 has 17 residues.

The J gene is TRBJ1-4, the V gene TRBV30, with D unclear. V was pared by 2 bases and J by 4 bases, with 11 bases between. Per the germline V gene, CDR1 is GTSNPN and CDR2 is SVGIG (reference sequence). The CDR3 runs 14 residues. The CDR3 bases are TGTGCCTGGAGTTCAGAGGAGATTAATGAAAAACTGTTTTTT. Amino acids: CAWSSEEINEKLFF.

V usage is TRBV19 and J usage is TRBJ2-3, with 7 bases aligning to TRBD1. Germline V gene sequence: CDR1 LNHDA, CDR2 SQIVND (reference sequence). The junction had 11 bases not matched to a gene; V was cut back by 6 bases and J by 2 bases. The CDR3 length is 16 residues. CDR3 in amino acids: CASRYTGVSFTDTQYF. The CDR3 region has the DNA TGTGCCAGTAGGTACACAGGGGTCTCCTTCACAGATACGCAGTATTTT.

This chain links TRBV5-1 with TRBJ1-4; TRBD1 is a possible D gene (6 bases). With 2 bases removed from V and 4 bases from J, the gap between germline ends came to 9 bases. CDR1 and CDR2 (germline): SGHRS, YFSETQ. The CDR3 runs to 14 residues. CDR3: CASSFAGDNEKLFF. The CDR3 nucleotides are TGCGCCAGCAGCTTTGCAGGGGATAATGAAAAACTGTTTTTT.

This chain connects TRBV11-2 to TRBJ1-1; D not certain. This CDR3 comprises 13 residues. The germline V and J ends were trimmed by 3 bases and 8 bases, with 13 bases remaining between them. Per the germline V gene, CDR1 is SGHAT and CDR2 is FQNNGV. In nucleotides, the CDR3 is TGTGCCAGCAGCTTCCCCGGAGGAGTAGAAGCTTTCTTT. This translates into CASSFPGGVEAFF.

The chain recombines TRBV25-1 with TRBJ1-6; possible D gene TRBD1, 6 bases. The germline gives CDR1 MGHDK, CDR2 SYGVNS. Deletions cut 5 bases from V and 8 bases from J, with 10 bases between. This CDR3 is 13 amino acids long. The CDR3 region has the DNA TGTGCCAGCAGTCAGGGGTCCTATTCACCCCTCCACTTT. It encodes CASSQGSYSPLHF.

The CDR3 DNA sequence: TGTGCCAGCAGCTTGAGGACAGCCGACACTGAAGCTTTCTTT. Residues: CASSLRTADTEAFF. The J gene is TRBJ1-1, the V gene TRBV7-9; maybe TRBD1 (6 bases). The V gene lost 3 bases and the J gene lost 3 bases, with 11 bases spanning the gap. Looked up from germline, CDR1 is SEHNR and CDR2 is FQNEAQ (reference sequence). This CDR3 has 14 residues.

This clone was observed once. In nucleotides, the CDR3 is TGTGCCAGTAGTATTTTCGGGGAGACCCAGTACTTC. This sequence encodes CASSIFGETQYF. This rearrangement joins TRBV19 to TRBJ2-5; D ambiguous. V was pared by 3 bases and J by 5 bases, with 7 bases between. Germline V gene sequence: CDR1 LNHDA, CDR2 SQIVND (reference sequence). This CDR3 comprises 12 residues.